This TCR beta chain was identified in a study of blood T cell repertoires in COVID-19 (dated by TCRdb to the early 2020s). For the study in its entirety: The collaborator samples originated in the United States, Italy and Spain and spanned the acute and convalescent phases of COVID-19. A freely available public database, intended as a resource for researchers studying the immune response to SARS-CoV-2, is where the repertoires were released. HLA class I and class II types, where available, came from metadata supplied by the sample provider rather than from assay-based typing. The prospective study material was composed of cDNA or gDNA derived from T cells, B-cell-depleted T cells, or PBMCs. Nearly every sample came with metadata listing a de-identified subject ID, COVID-19 status, age in years and sex. The samples were drawn from the first 160 participants of the ongoing ImmuneRACE study and from some 1,300 subjects provided by 6 global collaborators. Subjects who had been exposed to COVID-19, were actively infected with it, or had recovered from it provided the deeply sampled blood TCRbeta repertoires that made up the dataset.

TCRbeta CDR3 regions were amplified from genomic DNA using the immunoSEQ Assay, a bias-controlled multiplex PCR. Per the source publication's procedure: Nucleated cell counts per sample were estimated from amplification of reference gene primers within the assay. To quantify the absolute abundance of each unique TCRbeta CDR3 rearrangement, sequence reads were collapsed and filtered. Productive Simpson clonality was computed per sample as the square root of Simpson's diversity index over productive rearrangements. TCRdb holds this immuneACCESS table with in-frame rearrangements only. Some clones are missing; in checked studies, unresolved V genes explain under half, and the rest has no known cause. V, J and clone size were drawn from that table, and D and trimming were deduced from the DNA. In all, the sample holds about 170,000 clones, and 89% of those were seen once. The ten largest clones represent around 0.77% of the sample.

This clone was detected once. Its antigen remains unidentified. No base-level quality is on record; no much larger clone is a single base apart. The CDR3, cysteine through phenylalanine, is 14 amino acids long. The CDR3 DNA has 42 bases and is translated from base 1. V and J lose 1 base and 1 base, and a span of 7 bases separates them. Based on the germline V gene, the CDR1 and CDR2 sequences are SGHVS and FQNEAQ. General findings and caveats noted by the study authors: The quantity of clinical and demographic metadata differed by source and by participant and was supplied without curation.

In the prospective study, participants were roughly 18 to 89 years old, resided in about two dozen geographic areas of the United States, and were enrolled through a virtual design. To assign participants to cohorts, the prospective study relied on clinical history that participants themselves reported in a screening survey and a study questionnaire. Recovered participants in ImmuneRACE Cohort 3 were defined by two consecutive negative NP/OP PCR tests, clearance by a healthcare professional, or resolution of symptoms. In the prospective study, mobile phlebotomists collected whole blood, serum and a nasopharyngeal or oropharyngeal swab from each participant. Additional blood draws and questionnaires over an approximately two-month period could optionally be provided by prospective study participants. Prospective study blood samples were shipped either frozen or at room temperature before DNA extraction.

Sequenced sample: PBMCs or T cells enriched from blood (not recorded which). The TCR originated in a woman in her late teens or twenties who had recovered from COVID-19. This chain joins TRBV7-8 to TRBJ1-1; too little of a D gene remains to name it. This receptor carries the CDR3 CASSLVPENTEAFF. The DNA is as follows: TGTGCCAGCAGCTTAGTCCCAGAGAACACTGAAGCTTTCTTT.